This T cell receptor beta chain appears in the sequencing data of a study of T cell responses to AZD1222 COVID-19 vaccine. This table comes from immunoSEQ multiplex PCR, and its TCRdb copy is limited to in-frame clones, with some not included. The sample lists about 85,000 clones; roughly nine tenths were seen once. CDR1 is SNHLY, CDR2 FYNNEI, per germline. This CDR3 is 16 amino acids long. V lost 3 bases and J 4 bases, leaving 16 bases between the germline ends. This sequence joins TRBV2 and TRBJ1-3; the D is unclear. This receptor was obtained from an adult in good health. Material: peripheral blood, obtained on day 0 of AZD1222 vaccination. CDR3 coding DNA: TGTGCCAGCAGTGATTCCATCCTGCTGGGAGGAAACACCATATATTTT. This encodes CASSDSILLGGNTIYF.